The 26 T cell receptor beta chains presented below share a single source sample, sequenced in a study of blood T cells in healthy people across ages. A second PCR of about 7 to 12 cycles used a sample-barcoded 5' primer and a J-beta primer mix. TCRdb re-analysed the 5' RACE reads in MiXCR, keeping a single row per CDR3 protein. The sample lists 1.8 million or so distinct CDR3 sequences; roughly 43% were seen once. The sample taken for sequencing was blood. The receptor source for this set is a human donor in good health.

The sample holds a few counts of this clonotype. The J gene is TRBJ2-7, the V gene TRBV20-1, with D possibly being TRBD1 (6 bases). With 2 bases removed from V and 0 bases from J, the gap between germline ends came to 14 bases. The CDR3 has 15 amino acids. The germline V gene has CDR1 DFQATT and CDR2 SNEGSKA (reference sequence). The CDR3 loop is CSARPQTGPSYEQYF. The CDR3 nucleotides are TGCAGTGCTAGACCGCAGACAGGACCCTCCTACGAGCAGTACTTC.

The chain uses TRBV5-1 and TRBJ2-3; unclear D gene. V lost 2 bases to trimming and J lost 12 bases, with 19 bases between them. This CDR3 contains 14 residues. Germline CDR1 reads SGHRS; CDR2 reads YFSETQ. CDR3 amino acids: CASSFMMAAPPQYF. The CDR3 nucleotides are TGCGCCAGCAGCTTCATGATGGCCGCGCCCCCACAGTATTTT.

About this clonotype itself: The germline gene is not matched at one end of the junction; a read error may be the cause. The CDR3 loop reads CTSSPPGGLSYEQYF. The CDR3 DNA reads TGTACCAGCAGCCCCCCTGGCGGCCTCTCCTACGAGCAGTACTTC. The chain links TRBV12-3 or TRBV12-4 to TRBJ2-7; no definite D call. The CDR3 runs 15 residues.

The chain joins TRBV10-3 to TRBJ2-1, with 9 bases aligning to TRBD1. CDR1 and CDR2 (germline): ENHRY, SYGVKD. V shed 6 bases, J shed 8 bases, and the junction held 5 bases outside the gene matches. The CDR3 length is 13 residues. The CDR3 DNA is TGTGCCATCAGACAGGGGGCTAAATATGAGCAGTTCTTC. Its protein product is CAIRQGAKYEQFF.

This clonotype has only a few counts. The gene calls are TRBV7-2 and TRBJ1-5; TRBD1 is a possible D gene (6 bases). Germline loops: CDR1 SGHTA, CDR2 FQGNSA. CDR3 length: 16 amino acids. V gave up 3 bases and J gave up 6 bases, with 18 bases separating them. CDR3 bases: TGTGCCAGCAGCTTCAAGGGGGGAGGGGTAAGTCAGCCCCAGCATTTT. Residues: CASSFKGGGVSQPQHF.

This chain joins TRBV4-1 and TRBJ1-6, with D hard to call. CDR1 and CDR2 from the germline V gene are MGHRA and YSYEKL. V lost 4 bases and J 1 base, leaving 8 bases between the germline ends. The CDR3 consists of 15 residues. The CDR3 nucleotides are TGCGCCAGCAGCCTCTACCTTTCCTATAATTCACCCCTCCACTTT. It is translated as CASSLYLSYNSPLHF.

A few counts support this clonotype. A read error may account for a junction end that differs from germline. The V and J genes are TRBV19 and TRBJ2-1; 11 nucleotides agree with TRBD2. The CDR3 spans 17 residues. Germline-derived CDR1 and CDR2 are LNHDA and SQIVND (reference sequence). This chain's CDR3 is CVSSIVGLAGGTDEQFF. CDR3 DNA: TGTGTCAGTAGTATAGTCGGACTAGCGGGCGGTACAGATGAGCAGTTCTTC.

The chain couples TRBV4-3 to TRBJ2-3; D remains unclear. Trimming left V 1 base short and J 4 bases short, with 6 bases between. Germline lookup yields CDR1 LGHNA and CDR2 YSLEER. This CDR3 is built from 13 residues. For the CDR3, the DNA is TGCGCCAGCAGCCAAGGTTTTGCAGATACGCAGTATTTT. It encodes CASSQGFADTQYF.

In this sample, this clonotype turned up many times. The gene calls are TRBV7-2 and TRBJ2-1; 7 bases are a match to TRBD2. This CDR3 has 13 amino acids. V was pared by 6 bases and J by 7 bases, with 6 bases of the junction left unmatched. Per germline, CDR1 SGHTA and CDR2 FQGNSA. The CDR3 loop reads CASSFRGGNEQFF. The DNA for the CDR3 is TGTGCCAGCAGTTTTCGCGGGGGTAATGAGCAGTTCTTC.

J is TRBJ2-5 and V is TRBV7-2; no firm D call. The germline V gene has CDR1 SGHTA and CDR2 FQGNSA. Deletions cut 1 base from V and 4 bases from J, with 10 bases between. The CDR3 is made up of 14 amino acids. CDR3 residues: CASSLDSLTETQYF. CDR3 nucleotide sequence: TGTGCCAGCAGCTTAGACTCGCTGACAGAGACCCAGTACTTC.

This clonotype has more than one count but fewer than ten. As DNA, the CDR3 is TGCGCCAGCAGCTTGGATTTGACAGGGGGACCCTACGAGCAGTACTTC. It encodes CASSLDLTGGPYEQYF. The V and J genes are TRBV5-1 and TRBJ2-7, with 9 nucleotides matching TRBD1. The CDR3 runs to 16 residues. The germline V gene has CDR1 SGHRS and CDR2 YFSETQ. Trimming took 0 bases from V and 2 from J; bases not matched to a gene: 6.

As regards this clonotype: Compared with germline, one end of the junction differs, possibly owing to a read error. The chain is built from TRBV7-2 and TRBJ1-1; D not resolved. CDR1 and CDR2 from the germline V gene are SGHTA and FQGNSA. The CDR3 totals 11 residues. This chain's CDR3 is CAGSFYTEAFF. The DNA for the CDR3 is TGTGCCGGCAGCTTCTACACTGAAGCTTTCTTT. Together with reference TRBV7-2 and TRBJ1-1, the CDR3 gives the full variable domain: GAGVSQSPSNKVTEKGKDVELRCDPISGHTALYWYRQSLGQGLEFLIYFQGNSAPDKSGLPSDRFSAERTGGSVSTLTIQRTQQEDSAVYLCAGSFYTEAFFGQGTRLTVV.

There are a few counts of this clonotype. The V call is TRBV14, the J call TRBJ2-7; 7 bases agree with TRBD1. This CDR3 is 15 amino acids long. Trimming removed 4 bases from V and 1 base from J; junction bases left unmatched: 7. Germline V gene sequence: CDR1 SGHDN, CDR2 FVKESK. The CDR3 region is CASSPATGNSYEQYF. Here the CDR3 DNA reads TGTGCCAGCAGCCCCGCGACAGGGAATTCCTACGAGCAGTACTTC.

The chain carries TRBV27 and TRBJ2-3; the D is unclear. The CDR3 is made up of 13 amino acids. V lost 6 bases and J 4 bases, leaving 11 bases between the germline ends. CDR1 is MNHEY and CDR2 is SMNVEV in the germline V gene (reference sequence). The CDR3 bases are TGTGCCAGCAGCATGGTAGGAGCAGATACGCAGTATTTT. It specifies CASSMVGADTQYF.

The rearrangement uses TRBV2 and TRBJ1-5; 9 nucleotides match TRBD1. The CDR3 runs 17 residues. V lost 5 bases, J lost 0 bases, and 8 bases stayed unmatched. CDR1 and CDR2 from the germline V gene are SNHLY and FYNNEI. As DNA, the CDR3 is TGTGCCAGCAGTAATTTCGGGACAGGGTATAGCAATCAGCCCCAGCATTTT. Its translation: CASSNFGTGYSNQPQHF.

The chain is built from TRBV14 and TRBJ2-7; D perhaps matches TRBD2 (5 bases). V was pared by 0 bases and J by 2 bases, with 14 bases between. This CDR3 comprises 16 residues. Looked up from germline, CDR1 is SGHDN and CDR2 is FVKESK. The CDR3 reads CASSQDGEGSPYEQYF. The CDR3, as DNA: TGTGCCAGCAGCCAAGATGGAGAGGGTAGCCCCTACGAGCAGTACTTC.

The V and J genes are TRBV12-3 or TRBV12-4 and TRBJ1-1; no firm D call. The length of the CDR3 is 13 residues. V dropped 5 bases and J dropped 2 bases, with 9 bases sitting between them. The CDR3: CASSTIGNTEAFF. In DNA, the CDR3 is TGTGCCAGCAGTACCATTGGCAACACTGAAGCTTTCTTT.

The chain recombines TRBV10-3 with TRBJ2-2, with D hard to call. V lost 7 bases to trimming and J lost 2 bases, with 11 bases between them. The CDR3 sequence is 14 residues long. CDR1 is ENHRY and CDR2 is SYGVKD in the germline V gene. The CDR3 region is CAITPTQNTGELFF. CDR3 in DNA: TGTGCCATCACCCCGACCCAAAACACCGGGGAGCTGTTTTTT.

This clonotype was counted a few times. The chain uses TRBV4-1 and TRBJ2-1, with 9 bases aligning to TRBD1. This CDR3 is built from 16 residues. V trimming: 4 bases; J trimming: 9 bases; junction bases outside the gene matches: 13. CDR1 is MGHRA, CDR2 YSYEKL, per germline. CDR3 sequence reads: CASSPAGTGRRSEQFF. The CDR3 DNA follows: TGCGCCAGCAGCCCTGCCGGGACAGGGCGGCGTAGTGAGCAGTTCTTC.

The V call is TRBV20-1, the J call TRBJ2-3, with TRBD2 matching over 13 bases. CDR3 length: 13 amino acids. Germline trimming cut 5 bases from V and 6 bases from J; bases unmatched to any gene: 2. Per the germline V gene, CDR1 is DFQATT and CDR2 is SNEGSKA (reference sequence). CDR3 coding DNA: TGCAGTGCTTCGACTAGCGGGGGGGATACGCAGTATTTT. This gives the protein CSASTSGGDTQYF.

V usage is TRBV5-5 and J usage is TRBJ2-5; perhaps TRBD2 as D (5 bases). The DNA end is a closer match to TRBJ2-7, so the J assignment may be wrong. Germline lookup yields CDR1 SGHKS and CDR2 YYEKEE (reference sequence). The CDR3 covers 15 residues. DNA for the CDR3: TGTGCCAGCAGCTTGGGCTCCGGGAAAGGCTACGAGCAGTACTTC. Translated, it gives CASSLGSGKGYEQYF.

This clonotype was counted only a few times. The chain combines TRBV5-1 with TRBJ1-1; no firm D call. Trimming stripped 0 bases from V and 3 bases from J, with 12 bases between. Germline lookup yields CDR1 SGHRS and CDR2 YFSETQ. This CDR3 has 15 residues. The CDR3 sequence is CASSLAPKGYTEAFF. In nucleotides, the CDR3 is TGCGCCAGCAGCTTGGCCCCAAAAGGGTACACTGAAGCTTTCTTT. Drawing the rest from reference TRBV5-1 and TRBJ1-1, the complete variable domain is KAGVTQTPRYLIKTRGQQVTLSCSPISGHRSVSWYQQTPGQGLQFLFEYFSETQRNKGNFPGRFSGRQFSNSRSEMNVSTLELGDSALYLCASSLAPKGYTEAFFGQGTRLTVV.

This clonotype came up a few times. One end of the junction varies from germline; a read error may be responsible. The rearrangement joins TRBV7-7 to TRBJ2-1; a weak D match, TRBD1 (6 bases). CDR1 is SSHAT and CDR2 is FNYEAQ in the germline V gene (reference sequence). This CDR3 spans 15 amino acids. CDR3 region: CASSPTLQGSNEQFF. The DNA for the CDR3 is TGTGCTAGCAGCCCCACTCTACAGGGATCGAATGAGCAGTTCTTC.

To note about this clonotype: The junction and the germline gene differ at one end; a read error may be behind it. The chain links TRBV7-9 to TRBJ2-3; D is perhaps TRBD1 or TRBD2 (5 bases each). The CDR3 covers 16 residues. Germline-derived CDR1 and CDR2 are SEHNR and FQNEAQ (reference sequence). CDR3 in DNA: TGTGCCAGCAGCTTAGGTGATCGACAGTTGGGAGATACGCGGTATTTT. Its translation is CASSLGDRQLGDTRYF.

This clonotype has ten or more counts. This chain connects TRBV29-1 to TRBJ1-2; the D is unclear. There are 11 residues in the CDR3. The germline gives CDR1 SQVTM, CDR2 ANQGSEA. Trimming shortened V by 7 bases and J by 6 bases, and 12 bases separated the two germline ends. CDR3 sequence: CSGATPDGYTF. CDR3 sequence (DNA): TGCAGCGGGGCAACGCCAGATGGCTACACCTTC.

This clonotype was seen a handful of times. The DNA of the CDR3 is TGTGCCAGCAGTTTTCGCTGGCTAGCGGGGCGCTACGAGCAGTACTTC. This sequence encodes CASSFRWLAGRYEQYF. The genes are TRBV28 and TRBJ2-4; 9 nucleotides line up with TRBD2. The DNA matches TRBJ2-7 better at its end, which makes the J call doubtful. Germline CDR1 MDHEN, CDR2 SYDVKM. The CDR3 has 16 residues.